One sample yielded the 6 T cell receptor beta chains listed below, sequenced in a study of control samples from healthy donors and cancer patients. Produced via immunoSEQ multiplex PCR; TCRdb's table is partial and in-frame only. The sample shows more than 30,000 clones, 80% to 90% of them seen only once. Sequencing was done on a sample of PBMCs. Every receptor here comes from a woman in her sixties with lung cancer.

This chain uses TRBV6-2 or TRBV6-3 with TRBJ2-1; no clear D gene. Per germline, CDR1 MNHEY and CDR2 SVGEGT. This CDR3 is built from 18 residues. Trimming removed 2 bases at V and 0 bases at J, with 17 bases between. DNA for the CDR3: TGTGCCAGCAGTTACCTCCTGACCGGGCCCGGCTCCTACAATGAGCAGTTCTTC. This codes for CASSYLLTGPGSYNEQFF.

The chain links TRBV9 to TRBJ1-3; D uncertain. Deletions cut 0 bases from V and 0 bases from J, with 4 bases between. Germline-derived CDR1 and CDR2 are SGDLS and YYNGEE. The CDR3 has 14 amino acids. The CDR3 loop reads CASSVEFSGNTIYF. For the CDR3, the DNA is TGTGCCAGCAGCGTAGAGTTCTCTGGAAACACCATATATTTT.

The chain links TRBV27 to TRBJ1-5; 7 nucleotides align to TRBD1. Germline V CDR1 and CDR2: MNHEY, SMNVEV (reference sequence). The CDR3 is 15 amino acids. Germline trimming cut 4 bases from V and 5 bases from J; bases unmatched to any gene: 8. DNA of the CDR3: TGTGCCAGCAGTTCCGGACAGACAGGGCATCAGCCCCAGCATTTT. Encoded protein: CASSSGQTGHQPQHF.

The rearrangement uses TRBV25-1 and TRBJ1-2; D may be TRBD1 (5 bases). V gave up 2 bases and J gave up 7 bases, with 17 bases separating them. The CDR3 totals 15 residues. Germline loops: CDR1 MGHDK, CDR2 SYGVNS. The CDR3 nucleotides read TGTGCCAGCAGTGAACCAGGGACCGCAACAGGTGGCTACACCTTC. Protein: CASSEPGTATGGYTF.

CDR3 coding DNA: TGTGCCAGCTCACCACCCCCAGGGGAGCTGTTTTTT. It specifies CASSPPPGELFF. The chain is built from TRBV18 and TRBJ2-2; D not certain. V lost 0 bases, J lost 8 bases, and 4 bases lay in between. This CDR3 spans 12 amino acids. Germline V gene lookup returns CDR1 KGHSH and CDR2 LQKENI. Complete variable domain (other parts from reference TRBV18 and TRBJ2-2): NAGVMQNPRHLVRRRGQEARLRCSPMKGHSHVYWYRQLPEEGLKFMVYLQKENIIDESGMPKERFSAEFPKEGPSILRIQQVVRGDSAAYFCASSPPPGELFFGEGSRLTVL.

V is TRBV7-9 and J is TRBJ2-5; possibly TRBD1 or TRBD2 for D (5 bases each). V lost 5 bases and J 1 base, leaving 11 bases between the germline ends. The CDR3 loop spans 14 amino acids. CDR1 SEHNR and CDR2 FQNEAQ come from the germline V gene (reference sequence). CDR3 sequence reads: CASSLTGLQETQYF. The CDR3 DNA reads TGTGCCAGCAGCCTTACAGGACTCCAAGAGACCCAGTACTTC. Drawing the rest from reference TRBV7-9 and TRBJ2-5, the complete variable domain is DTGVSQNPRHKITKRGQNVTFRCDPISEHNRLYWYRQTLGQGPEFLTYFQNEAQLEKSRLLSDRFSAERPKGSFSTLEIQRTEQGDSAMYLCASSLTGLQETQYFGPGTRLLVL.